This T cell receptor (beta chain) was documented in a study of blood T cell repertoires in COVID-19 (dated by TCRdb to the early 2020s). With regard to the full study: Samples from collaborators originated in the United States, Italy and Spain and spanned both the acute and convalescent phases of COVID-19. The material from the prospective study consisted of cDNA or gDNA derived from T cells, B-cell-depleted T cells, or PBMCs. The dataset comprised deeply sampled blood TCRbeta repertoires from subjects exposed to, actively infected with, or recovered from COVID-19. A freely available public database, intended as a resource for researchers studying the immune response to SARS-CoV-2, is where the repertoires were released. Samples were obtained from the ongoing ImmuneRACE study (first 160 participants) and from 1,254 subjects provided by 6 global collaborators. Sample metadata almost always included a de-identified subject ID, COVID-19 status, age in years and sex. Where available, HLA class I and class II types were obtained from metadata supplied by the sample provider rather than from assay-based typing.

In the prospective study, participants were roughly 18 to 89 years old, resided in fewer than 25 geographic areas of the United States, and were enrolled through a virtual design. In the prospective study, cohorts were assigned on the basis of participant-reported clinical history obtained from a screening survey and a study questionnaire. For ImmuneRACE Cohort 3, a participant was defined as recovered based on two consecutive negative NP/OP PCR tests, clearance by a healthcare professional, or resolution of symptoms. In the prospective study, whole blood, serum and a nasopharyngeal or oropharyngeal swab were collected from each participant by mobile phlebotomists. Prospective study participants could optionally give additional blood draws and questionnaires over an approximately two-month period. Before DNA extraction, blood samples from the prospective study were shipped at room temperature or frozen.

Findings and caveats that apply to the study as a whole: How much clinical and demographic metadata was included differed by source and by participant, and the metadata was provided uncurated.

TCRbeta CDR3 regions were amplified from genomic DNA using the immunoSEQ Assay, a bias-controlled multiplex PCR. The authors processed their data as follows. The number of nucleated cells in each sample was estimated by amplification of reference gene primers within the assay. To quantify the absolute abundance of each unique TCRbeta CDR3 rearrangement, sequence reads were collapsed and filtered. Productive Simpson clonality was computed per sample as the square root of Simpson's diversity index over productive rearrangements. The immuneACCESS repertoire file appears here via TCRdb, limited to in-frame rearrangements. These files lack a portion of the clones; in checked studies, under half of the deficit traces to unresolved V genes, and the cause of the others is not known. V, J and clone size were drawn from that table, and D and trimming were deduced from the DNA. The sample profile shows under 200,000 clones; roughly 80% of them were found once. The ten largest make up roughly 3.5% of the sample.

Looking up the germline V gene yields CDR1 SGHTS and CDR2 YDEGEE. Trimming costs V 1 base and J 11 bases, and their ends lie 10 bases apart. Its CDR3 holds 12 amino acids, cysteine through phenylalanine. Only the CDR3 DNA is retained, 36 bases long and in frame from the first base. Points on this clone: The clone's antigen remains unknown. No base quality information exists; no much larger clone differs at one position.

This clonotype was obtained from an older woman who had recovered from COVID-19. Sample: PBMCs or T cells enriched from blood (not recorded which). The V gene is TRBV5-8 and the J gene is TRBJ1-5; matching of 5 bases hints at TRBD1 as the D gene. The sequenced DNA: TGTGCCAGCAGCTTGCGGGGGATAGCCCAGCATTTT. It encodes CASSLRGIAQHF.